The sample holds one count of the clone carrying this T cell receptor (beta chain). Its antigen remains unknown. The germline gives CDR1 SEHNR, CDR2 FQNEAQ (reference sequence). V shed 3 bases and J 8 bases; nucleotides not matched to a gene: 4. This CDR3 contains 13 residues. This record belongs to a study of shared clonotypes between healthy human individuals. Study observations and caveats: Relative to memory subsets, naive subsets generally showed larger estimated richness. Sampling included only blood; tissue repertoires likely differ. The study found lower generation probabilities in non-shared clonotypes than in those shared by all four donors. There were few donors, and this limited the genetic and exposure-history diversity represented.

Assay: immunoSEQ multiplex PCR; the TCRdb copy retains only in-frame clones and omits some. The table shows approximately 640,000 clones, with around 72% occurring only once. The chain recombines TRBV7-9 with TRBJ2-1, with 7 positions matching TRBD1. This clonotype originated in a woman in her thirties in good health. Input material: memory CD4+ T cells sorted from blood. Subset indicated: CD45RA-negative fraction. The CDR3 region is CASSFLTGDEQFF. CDR3 sequence (DNA): TGTGCCAGCAGCTTCTTAACAGGGGATGAGCAGTTCTTC.